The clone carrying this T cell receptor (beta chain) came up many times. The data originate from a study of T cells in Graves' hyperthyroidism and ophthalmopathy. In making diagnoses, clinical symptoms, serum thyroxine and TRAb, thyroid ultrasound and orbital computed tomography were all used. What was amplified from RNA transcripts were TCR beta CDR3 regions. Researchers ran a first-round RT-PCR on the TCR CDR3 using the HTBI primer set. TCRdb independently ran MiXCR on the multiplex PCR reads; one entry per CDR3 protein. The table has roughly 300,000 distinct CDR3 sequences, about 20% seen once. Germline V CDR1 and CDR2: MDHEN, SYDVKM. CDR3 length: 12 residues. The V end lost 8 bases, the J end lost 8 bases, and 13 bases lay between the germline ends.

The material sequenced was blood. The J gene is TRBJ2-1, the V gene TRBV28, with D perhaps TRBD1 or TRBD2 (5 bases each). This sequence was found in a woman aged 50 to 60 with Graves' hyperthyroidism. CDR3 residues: CASRREGDEQFF. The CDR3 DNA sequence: TGTGCCAGCCGCCGGGAAGGGGATGAGCAGTTCTTC.